This TCR beta chain was sequenced for a study of T cell responses to AZD1222 COVID-19 vaccine. Study as a whole: Some second doses came at about 4 weeks and others at about 12 weeks; these were pooled. Study-level results: After the peak T cell response, and only then, were repertoires sampled. Targeting of unmutated variant regions was reportedly seen in nearly half of spike-specific TCRs.

About this clone itself: Antigen specificity is unknown.

In germline, CDR1 is SNHLY, CDR2 FYNNEI. The CDR3 covers 14 residues. With 7 bases removed from V and 5 bases from J, the gap between germline ends came to 17 bases. Profiling relied on immunoSEQ multiplex PCR, and the TCRdb table lists in-frame clones only, not all of them. The table has tens of thousands of clones, 86% seen once. The input for sequencing was peripheral blood, taken on day 0 of AZD1222 vaccination. This TCR came from an adult in good health. The chain employs TRBV2 and TRBJ1-2, with a tentative D call TRBD1 (5 bases). CDR3 sequence reads: CASTETGRDYGYTF. The CDR3 coding sequence is TGTGCCAGCACCGAAACGGGCAGGGATTATGGCTACACCTTC.